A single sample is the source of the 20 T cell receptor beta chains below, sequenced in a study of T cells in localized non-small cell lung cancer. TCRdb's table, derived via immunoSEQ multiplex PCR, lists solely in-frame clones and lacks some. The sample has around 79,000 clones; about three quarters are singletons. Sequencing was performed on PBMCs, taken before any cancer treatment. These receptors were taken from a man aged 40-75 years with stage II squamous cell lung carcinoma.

CDR3 in amino acids: CASSLQRGASGTPDTQYF. The DNA for the CDR3 is TGTGCCAGCAGCCTTCAGAGGGGGGCTAGCGGGACCCCAGATACGCAGTATTTT. V is TRBV4-2 and J is TRBJ2-3, with 9 bases identical to TRBD2. Looked up from germline, CDR1 is LGHNA and CDR2 is YNFKEQ. CDR3 length equals 18 residues. The V gene end was trimmed by 4 bases and the J gene end by 4 bases; junction bases not matched to a gene: 15.

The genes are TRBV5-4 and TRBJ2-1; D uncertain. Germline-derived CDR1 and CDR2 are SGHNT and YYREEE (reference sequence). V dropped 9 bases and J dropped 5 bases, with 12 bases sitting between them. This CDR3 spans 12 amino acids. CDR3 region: CAKSDGNNEQFF. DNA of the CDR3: TGTGCCAAAAGTGACGGAAACAATGAGCAGTTCTTC.

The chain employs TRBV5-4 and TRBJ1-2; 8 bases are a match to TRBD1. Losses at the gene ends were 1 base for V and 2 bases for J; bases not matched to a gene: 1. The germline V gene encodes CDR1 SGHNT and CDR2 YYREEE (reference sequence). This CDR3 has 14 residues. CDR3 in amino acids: CASSLQGANYGYTF. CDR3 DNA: TGTGCCAGCAGCTTGCAGGGGGCGAACTATGGCTACACCTTC. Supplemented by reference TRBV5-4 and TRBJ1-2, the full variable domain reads ETGVTQSPTHLIKTRGQQVTLRCSSQSGHNTVSWYQQALGQGPQFIFQYYREEENGRGNFPPRFSGLQFPNYSSELNVNALELDDSALYLCASSLQGANYGYTFGSGTRLTVV.

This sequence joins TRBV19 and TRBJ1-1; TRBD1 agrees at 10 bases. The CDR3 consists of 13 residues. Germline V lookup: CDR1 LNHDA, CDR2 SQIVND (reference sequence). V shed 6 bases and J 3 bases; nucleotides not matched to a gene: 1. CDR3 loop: CASRDRGDTEAFF. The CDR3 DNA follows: TGTGCCAGTAGGGACAGGGGGGACACTGAAGCTTTCTTT.

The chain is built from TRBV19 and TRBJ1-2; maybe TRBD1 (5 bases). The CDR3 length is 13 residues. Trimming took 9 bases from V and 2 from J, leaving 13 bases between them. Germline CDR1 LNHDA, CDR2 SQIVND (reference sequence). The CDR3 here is CASQLDRNYGYTF. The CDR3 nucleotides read TGTGCCAGCCAACTCGACAGAAACTATGGCTACACCTTC.

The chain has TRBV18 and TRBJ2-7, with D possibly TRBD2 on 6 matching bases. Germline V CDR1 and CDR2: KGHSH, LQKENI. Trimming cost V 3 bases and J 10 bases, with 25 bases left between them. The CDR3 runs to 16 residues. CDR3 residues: CASSPTTAGTLRIQYF. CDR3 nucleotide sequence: TGTGCCAGCTCACCGACGACAGCCGGGACTCTTCGGATCCAGTACTTC.

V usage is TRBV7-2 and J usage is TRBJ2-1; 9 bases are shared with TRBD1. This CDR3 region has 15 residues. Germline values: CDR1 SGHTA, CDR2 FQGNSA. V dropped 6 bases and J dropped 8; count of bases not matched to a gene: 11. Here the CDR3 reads CASSPTGGAFYEQFF. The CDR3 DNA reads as TGTGCCAGCAGTCCAACAGGGGGCGCGTTTTATGAGCAGTTCTTC.

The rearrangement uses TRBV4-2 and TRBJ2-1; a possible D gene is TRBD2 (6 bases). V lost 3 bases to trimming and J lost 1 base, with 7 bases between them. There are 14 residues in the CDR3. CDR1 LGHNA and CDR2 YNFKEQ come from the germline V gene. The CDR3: CASSHGGSYNEQFF. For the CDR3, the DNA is TGTGCCAGCAGCCACGGGGGTTCCTACAATGAGCAGTTCTTC.

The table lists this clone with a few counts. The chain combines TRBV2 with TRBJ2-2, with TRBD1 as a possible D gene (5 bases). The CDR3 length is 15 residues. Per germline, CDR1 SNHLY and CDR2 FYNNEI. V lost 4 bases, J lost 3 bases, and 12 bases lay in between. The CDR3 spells CASSGNRLDTGELFF. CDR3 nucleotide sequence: TGTGCCAGCAGTGGGAACAGGCTAGACACCGGGGAGCTGTTTTTT.

This chain's CDR3 is CASSAQTLELLNTEAFF. CDR3 sequence (DNA): TGTGCCAGTAGTGCCCAGACACTGGAACTTCTGAACACTGAAGCTTTCTTT. V usage is TRBV19 and J usage is TRBJ1-1, with D unclear. V lost 5 bases and J lost 0, with 19 bases in between. Germline CDR1 reads LNHDA; CDR2 reads SQIVND (reference sequence). The CDR3 totals 17 residues.

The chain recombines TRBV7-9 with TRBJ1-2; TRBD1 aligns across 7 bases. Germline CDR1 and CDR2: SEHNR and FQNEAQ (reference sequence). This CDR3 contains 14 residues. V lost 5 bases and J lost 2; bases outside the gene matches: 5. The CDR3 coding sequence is TGTGCCAGCAGCCATGAACAGGGGAACTATGGCTACACCTTC. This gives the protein CASSHEQGNYGYTF.

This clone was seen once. The CDR3 nucleotides are TGTGCCAGCAGCCCGTTCGGGGGCTCCTACAATGAGCAGTTCTTC. This gives the protein CASSPFGGSYNEQFF. The chain uses TRBV6-5 and TRBJ2-1, with D perhaps TRBD2 (6 bases). The germline gives CDR1 MNHEY, CDR2 SVGAGI. V was shortened by 6 bases and J by 0 bases, with 12 bases between the two germline ends. The CDR3 sequence is 15 residues long.

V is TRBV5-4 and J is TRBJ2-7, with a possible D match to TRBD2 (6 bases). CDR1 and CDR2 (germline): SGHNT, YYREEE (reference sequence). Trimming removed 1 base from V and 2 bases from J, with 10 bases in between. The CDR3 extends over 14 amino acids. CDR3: CASSLTRTTYEQYF. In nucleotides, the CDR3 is TGTGCCAGCAGCTTGACCAGGACTACCTACGAGCAGTACTTC.

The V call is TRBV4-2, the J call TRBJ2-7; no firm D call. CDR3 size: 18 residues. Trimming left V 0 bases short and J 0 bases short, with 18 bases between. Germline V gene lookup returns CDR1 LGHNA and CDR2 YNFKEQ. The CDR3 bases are TGTGCCAGCAGCCAAGATCGACCGGATTCGGGTGGCTCCTACGAGCAGTACTTC. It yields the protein CASSQDRPDSGGSYEQYF.

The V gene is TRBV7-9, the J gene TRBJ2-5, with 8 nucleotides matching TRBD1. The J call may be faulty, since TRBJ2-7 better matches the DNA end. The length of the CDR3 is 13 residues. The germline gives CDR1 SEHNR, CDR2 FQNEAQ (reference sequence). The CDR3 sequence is CASSFEDRDEQYF. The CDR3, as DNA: TGTGCCAGCAGCTTCGAGGACAGGGACGAGCAGTACTTC.

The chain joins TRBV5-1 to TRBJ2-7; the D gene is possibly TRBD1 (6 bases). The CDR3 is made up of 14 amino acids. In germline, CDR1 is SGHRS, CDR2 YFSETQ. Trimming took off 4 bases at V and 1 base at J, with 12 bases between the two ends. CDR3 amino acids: CASSPGDKSYEQYF. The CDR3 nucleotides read TGCGCCAGCAGCCCCGGGGACAAGTCCTACGAGCAGTACTTC.

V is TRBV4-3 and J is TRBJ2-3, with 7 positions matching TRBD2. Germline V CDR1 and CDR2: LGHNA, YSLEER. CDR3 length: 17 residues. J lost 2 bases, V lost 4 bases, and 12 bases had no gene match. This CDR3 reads CASSRAGLAASTDTQYF. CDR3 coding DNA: TGCGCCAGCAGCCGCGCGGGTCTAGCGGCCTCCACAGATACGCAGTATTTT.

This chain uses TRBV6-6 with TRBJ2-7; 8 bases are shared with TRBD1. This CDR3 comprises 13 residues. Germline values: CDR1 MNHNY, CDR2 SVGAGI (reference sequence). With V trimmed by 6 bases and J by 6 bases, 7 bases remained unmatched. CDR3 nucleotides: TGTGCCAGCAGCTCGACAGGGGTGCGCGAGCAGTACTTC. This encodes CASSSTGVREQYF.

For the CDR3, the DNA is TGTGCCAGCAGCTTAGTACAGGGGGGGAATTCACCCCTCCACTTT. It translates to CASSLVQGGNSPLHF. V usage is TRBV7-2 and J usage is TRBJ1-6, with 8 bases fitting TRBD1. With 1 base clipped from V and 7 bases from J, the junction kept 3 bases outside the gene matches. This CDR3 comprises 15 residues. The germline CDR1 and CDR2 sequences are SGHTA and FQGNSA. The variable domain in full, with the rest retrieved from reference TRBV7-2 and TRBJ1-6, is GAGVSQSPSNKVTEKGKDVELRCDPISGHTALYWYRQSLGQGLEFLIYFQGNSAPDKSGLPSDRFSAERTGGSVSTLTIQRTQQEDSAVYLCASSLVQGGNSPLHFGNGTRLTVT.

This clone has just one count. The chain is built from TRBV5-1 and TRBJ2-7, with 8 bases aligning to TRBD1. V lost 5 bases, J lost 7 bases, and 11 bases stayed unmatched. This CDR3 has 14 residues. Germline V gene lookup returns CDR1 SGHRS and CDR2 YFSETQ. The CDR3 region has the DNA TGCGCCAGCAGATCTTACCAGGGGGCGTCTGAGCAGTACTTC. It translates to CASRSYQGASEQYF.